Here is one T cell receptor beta chain with its context. Through template switching, a universal primer site was introduced, and the cDNA contained unique molecular identifiers. TCRdb redid the calling of the 5' RACE reads with MiXCR, one entry per CDR3 protein. The sample yields roughly 690,000 distinct CDR3 sequences, about 20% seen once. V was shortened by 0 bases and J by 9 bases, with 4 bases between the two germline ends. The CDR3 loop spans 11 amino acids. Germline loops: CDR1 SGHTS, CDR2 YDEGEE. This entry belongs to a study of identical twins. These data were also filed under a second study, of T cells expressing NK-cell markers. That work adds: TCR beta repertoires came from sorted CD3+CD56+NKG2C+, CD3+CD56+NKG2C- and CD3+CD56-NKG2C+ T cells. Among CD8+ T cells from about six donors, dominant NKG2C+ clonotypes accounted for roughly 1.0-7.0%. These same clonotypes (in several donors) also led the CD3+CD56-NKG2C+ fraction.

Sequencing input: PBMCs. V gene TRBV5-8 combines with J gene TRBJ1-5, with D uncertain. The sequence was obtained from a woman younger than 35 in good health. In DNA form, the CDR3 reads TGTGCCAGCAGCTTGGTATTGCCCCAGCATTTT. Encoded protein: CASSLVLPQHF.